Listed below are T cell receptor beta chains from one sample, sequenced in a study of T cells after yellow fever vaccination. Using its own MiXCR run on the 5' RACE reads, TCRdb lists one record per CDR3 protein. The table has about 50,000 distinct CDR3 sequences, approximately 6.9% seen once; the top ten hold under 45%. The material sequenced was CD8+ T cells sorted from PBMCs, taken on the day of the first yellow fever vaccination. The receptor set was obtained from a man aged 18 to 29 who received the YFV17D yellow fever vaccine. CDR3s include the opening cysteine and the closing phenylalanine or tryptophan. The D gene is left open where the match is weak. A row's size may be missing; if present it is once, few, many or a size class.

D gene	clone size	J gene	V gene	CDR3 DNA	CDR3 protein
NA	few	TRBJ1-1	TRBV7-9	TGTGCCGCCCCTCTATATACAGGGAGCACTGAAGCTTTCTTT	CAAPLYTGSTEAFF
TRBD2	many	TRBJ2-1	TRBV10-3	TGTGCCATCGGCGAAACGGGGGGTGCCCCGCCCGAGCAGTTCTTC	CAIGETGGAPPEQFF
NA	few	TRBJ1-2	TRBV25-1	TGTGCCAGCAGCCTAGGAAGCTTCAACTATGGCTACACCTTC	CASSLGSFNYGYTF
NA	NA	TRBJ1-5	TRBV6-2/TRBV6-3	TGTGCCAGCAGCTTTAGGGATCAGCCCCAGCATTTT	CASSFRDQPQHF
TRBD2	many	TRBJ2-7	TRBV3-1	TGTGCCAGCAGCCAAATTCTAGCGGGGAACGAGCAGTACTTC	CASSQILAGNEQYF
NA	many	TRBJ2-1	TRBV6-5	TGTGCCAGCAGTTACGCCGACCTTGGTGAGCAGTTCTTC	CASSYADLGEQFF
TRBD2	many	TRBJ2-1	TRBV6-4	TGTGCCAGCAGTGACGGCGGGGGACTTTACAATGAGCAGTTCTTC	CASSDGGGLYNEQFF
NA	few	TRBJ2-3	TRBV4-1	TGCGCCAGCAGCCAAGTCGGACAGAAAGTCACAGATACGCAGTATTTT	CASSQVGQKVTDTQYF
NA	few	TRBJ1-4	TRBV27	TGTGCCAGCAGTTTGAGTGTCGGTGCCTTGGGGGAAAAACTGTTTTTT	CASSLSVGALGEKLFF
NA	many	TRBJ2-7	TRBV7-9	TGTGCCAGCAGCCCCTCGACTAACACCTACGAGCAGTACTTC	CASSPSTNTYEQYF
NA	many	TRBJ2-5	TRBV7-2	TGTGCCAGCAGCTTAAGATTAAGTACAGTGGAGACCCAGTACTTC	CASSLRLSTVETQYF
TRBD2	many	TRBJ2-5	TRBV28	TGTGCCAGCAGTTTTGGTGGGACTAGATTAGAGACCCAGTACTTC	CASSFGGTRLETQYF
NA	NA	TRBJ2-7	TRBV6-5	TGTGCCAGCAGTTACCTAACGACTACCCGCTACGAGCAGTACTTC	CASSYLTTTRYEQYF
NA	NA	TRBJ2-1	TRBV19	TGTGCCAGTGGGCTTAGTTCAGGTCAGGACTCCTACAATGAGCAGTTCTTC	CASGLSSGQDSYNEQFF
TRBD1	many	TRBJ1-2	TRBV6-1	TGTGCCAGCAGTGCAATTTTTACAGGGGGTGGCGGCTACACCTTC	CASSAIFTGGGGYTF
NA	few	TRBJ2-2	TRBV3-1	TGTGCCAGCAGTCCCGTCAGGGGCAGCGGGGAGCTGTTTTTT	CASSPVRGSGELFF
NA	few	TRBJ1-1	TRBV19	TGTGCCAGTAGCCCGACAGTGTTCACTGAAGCTTTCTTT	CASSPTVFTEAFF
NA	many	TRBJ2-5	TRBV7-9	TGTGCCAGCAGGCGAGGTAATCCGGAGACCCAGTACTTC	CASRRGNPETQYF
NA	many	TRBJ1-1	TRBV10-3	TGTGCCATCAGTGAGTCGGCTATGAACACTGAAGCTTTCTTT	CAISESAMNTEAFF
NA	few	TRBJ2-3	TRBV5-1	TGCGCCAGCAGCCCCAGGGGAGCAGATACGCAGTATTTT	CASSPRGADTQYF
NA	few	TRBJ1-1	TRBV7-6	TGTGCCAGCAGCAGTGGGGGGCACACTGAAGCTTTCTTT	CASSSGGHTEAFF
NA	many	TRBJ2-5	TRBV13	TGTGCCAGCAGCCCAACACTAGGCGAGGAGACCCAGTACTTC	CASSPTLGEETQYF
TRBD2	few	TRBJ2-5	TRBV7-3	TGTGCCAGCAGCTCCGGGGGGGCCCTTGAGACCCAGTACTTC	CASSSGGALETQYF
NA	many	TRBJ2-1	TRBV3-1	TGTGCCAGCAGCCAAGGGCCAAGCTCCTACAATGAGCAGTTCTTC	CASSQGPSSYNEQFF
NA	few	TRBJ1-5	TRBV19	TGTGCCAGTAGTATCTTCGGGTCTTCCGATCAGCCCCAGCATTTT	CASSIFGSSDQPQHF
NA	few	TRBJ2-7	TRBV6-6	TGTGCCAGCAGTTACTGGCCATACGAGCAGTACTTC	CASSYWPYEQYF
NA	few	TRBJ1-1	TRBV11-2	TGTGCCAGCAGCTCCCGAGGGGTGACTGAAGCTTTCTTT	CASSSRGVTEAFF
TRBD2	many	TRBJ2-1	TRBV7-3	TGTGCCAGCAGCCTTATCGGGGGGGCGGATGAGCAGTTCTTC	CASSLIGGADEQFF
NA	few	TRBJ1-2	TRBV10-2	TGCGCCAGCAGTGAGTGGAAAGTCCCACAGGGCTACACCTTC	CASSEWKVPQGYTF